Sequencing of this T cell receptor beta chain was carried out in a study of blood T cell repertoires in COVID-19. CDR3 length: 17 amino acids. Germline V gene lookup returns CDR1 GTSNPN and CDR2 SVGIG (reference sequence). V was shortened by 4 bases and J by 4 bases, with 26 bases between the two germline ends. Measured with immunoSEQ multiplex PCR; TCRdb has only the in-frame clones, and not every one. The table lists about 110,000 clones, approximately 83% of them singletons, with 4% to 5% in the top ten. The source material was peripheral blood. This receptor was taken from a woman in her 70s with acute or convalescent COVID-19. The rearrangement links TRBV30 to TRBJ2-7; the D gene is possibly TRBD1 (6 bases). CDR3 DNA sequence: TGTGCCTGGACCCCAACACCAGCCGACAGGAGACTTTACGAGCAGTACTTC. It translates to CAWTPTPADRRLYEQYF.